Presented here are 21 T cell receptor beta chains from one specimen sequenced in a study of graft-versus-host responses after intestinal transplantation. TCRdb's table, derived via immunoSEQ multiplex PCR, lists solely in-frame clones and lacks some. This table holds around 110,000 clones, 90% found once. The antigens these receptors bind are not known. Here the sequenced sample was unstimulated CD4+ T cells sorted from spleen or lymph node cells, taken before intestinal transplant. Receptors were obtained from a human donor who received an intestinal transplant.

The chain couples TRBV5-5 to TRBJ1-5; TRBD1 agrees at 7 bases. The CDR3 spans 14 residues. The J segment lost 6 bases and the V segment lost 3 bases, leaving 6 bases of the junction unmatched. Looked up from germline, CDR1 is SGHKS and CDR2 is YYEKEE (reference sequence). The CDR3 DNA sequence: TGTGCCAGCAGCTCCTTAGGGGGCACTCAGCCCCAGCATTTT. Amino acid sequence: CASSSLGGTQPQHF.

The chain has TRBV7-9 and TRBJ2-2; 8 bases are a match to TRBD1. The CDR3 has 15 residues. V lost 5 bases to trimming and J lost 7 bases; unmatched junction nucleotides: 9. Germline CDR1 SEHNR, CDR2 FQNEAQ (reference sequence). The CDR3 sequence is CASSRRTGTVGELFF. In DNA form, the CDR3 reads TGTGCCAGCAGCCGGAGGACAGGGACGGTCGGGGAGCTGTTTTTT.

The chain couples TRBV2 to TRBJ1-1, with D unresolved. CDR1 is SNHLY, CDR2 FYNNEI, per germline. This CDR3 is 15 amino acids long. Trimming shortened V by 4 bases and J by 0 bases, and 12 bases separated the two germline ends. CDR3 coding DNA: TGTGCCAGCAGTGGGCAGATAATCATGAACACTGAAGCTTTCTTT. Translated: CASSGQIIMNTEAFF.

The chain has TRBV5-1 and TRBJ2-3; D is undetermined. Trimming stripped 0 bases from V and 0 bases from J, with 8 bases between. The CDR3 totals 15 residues. In germline, CDR1 is SGHRS, CDR2 YFSETQ. DNA for the CDR3: TGCGCCAGCAGCTTGGCTAGGTCTAGCACAGATACGCAGTATTTT. This translates into CASSLARSSTDTQYF.

As to this clone: The germline gene is not matched at one end of the junction; a read error may be the cause. CDR3 residues: CASSLAFGLALNEQFF. The CDR3 nucleotides read TGTGCCAGCAGCCTAGCCTTTGGACTAGCGTTGAATGAGCAGTTCTTC. The rearrangement links TRBV7-2 to TRBJ2-1; 9 positions agree with TRBD2. Germline loops: CDR1 SGHTA, CDR2 FQGNSA. This CDR3 region has 16 residues.

The V and J genes are TRBV28 and TRBJ2-5, with no clear D. CDR1 and CDR2 from the germline V gene are MDHEN and SYDVKM. This CDR3 contains 13 residues. V lost 5 bases, J lost 5 bases, and 12 bases lay in between. CDR3 region: CASSHLGYETQYF. For the CDR3, the DNA is TGTGCCAGCAGTCATCTAGGTTATGAGACCCAGTACTTC. Full variable domain (remainder filled in from reference TRBV28 and TRBJ2-5): DVKVTQSSRYLVKRTGEKVFLECVQDMDHENMFWYRQDPGLGLRLIYFSYDVKMKEKGDIPEGYSVSREKKERFSLILESASTNQTSMYLCASSHLGYETQYFGPGTRLLVL.

There are a few counts of this clone. V gene TRBV19 combines with J gene TRBJ1-1; D not certain. V was trimmed by 1 base and J by 3 bases, leaving 9 bases between them. CDR1 LNHDA and CDR2 SQIVND come from the germline V gene (reference sequence). This CDR3 is 14 amino acids long. The CDR3 coding sequence is TGTGCCAGTAGTATAGGAGGGAAGGACACTGAAGCTTTCTTT. Encoded protein: CASSIGGKDTEAFF.

The V gene is TRBV27, the J gene TRBJ2-1; unclear D gene. V was shortened by 0 bases and J by 4 bases, with 7 bases between the two germline ends. This CDR3 comprises 14 residues. In germline, CDR1 is MNHEY, CDR2 SMNVEV (reference sequence). DNA of the CDR3: TGTGCCAGCAGTTTATCCCCTATATACAATGAGCAGTTCTTC. This sequence encodes CASSLSPIYNEQFF.

V usage is TRBV6-6 and J usage is TRBJ2-1; 10 nucleotides align to TRBD2. Germline CDR1 is MNHNY and CDR2 is SVGAGI (reference sequence). This CDR3 is 15 amino acids long. V trimming: 6 bases; J trimming: 8 bases; junction bases outside the gene matches: 10. For the CDR3, the DNA is TGTGCCAGCAGCTACATAGCGGGAGGAGGGGATGAGCAGTTCTTC. This encodes CASSYIAGGGDEQFF.

The chain carries TRBV7-3 and TRBJ2-2; 9 nucleotides align to TRBD1. Germline V gene lookup returns CDR1 SGHTA and CDR2 FQGTGA. The trim removed 5 bases at V and 3 bases at J, leaving 7 bases unmatched. The CDR3 contains 16 residues. For the CDR3, the DNA is TGTGCCAGCAGCCTGGGACAGGGTGTAGACACCGGGGAGCTGTTTTTT. The encoded protein is CASSLGQGVDTGELFF.

This clone has a handful of counts. The chain joins TRBV6-6 to TRBJ1-1, with a possible D match to TRBD1 (5 bases). The CDR3 runs 12 residues. The V end lost 8 bases, the J end lost 6 bases, and 13 bases lay between the germline ends. Germline lookup yields CDR1 MNHNY and CDR2 SVGAGI (reference sequence). CDR3 region: CASQRGGSEAFF. The CDR3 nucleotides read TGTGCCAGCCAGCGGGGCGGGTCTGAAGCTTTCTTT.

V usage is TRBV15 and J usage is TRBJ1-4; 8 bases are a match to TRBD1. After removal of 2 bases from V and 8 bases from J, the junction contained 13 bases not matched to a gene. Germline CDR1 reads LNHNV; CDR2 reads YYDKDF (reference sequence). The CDR3 runs to 17 residues. Here the CDR3 DNA reads TGTGCCACCAGCAGACTTCATCCGGGACAGGTCCTGGAAAAACTGTTTTTT. It is translated as CATSRLHPGQVLEKLFF.

The V gene is TRBV6-6, the J gene TRBJ2-7; D is ambiguous. Trimming took off 2 bases at V and 1 base at J, with 9 bases between the two ends. CDR1 MNHNY and CDR2 SVGAGI come from the germline V gene (reference sequence). This CDR3 has 14 amino acids. CDR3 nucleotide sequence: TGTGCCAGCAGTTACGGGCAGGCATCCTACGAGCAGTACTTC. This gives the protein CASSYGQASYEQYF.

This chain uses TRBV15 with TRBJ2-7, with D possibly being TRBD2 (6 bases). Trimming pared 3 bases from V and 7 bases from J, leaving 13 bases between. CDR1 and CDR2 (germline): LNHNV, YYDKDF (reference sequence). The CDR3 is 13 residues long. The CDR3 protein is CATSSLPGLEQYF. The CDR3 coding sequence is TGTGCCACCAGCAGCCTCCCGGGACTGGAGCAGTACTTC.

The chain uses TRBV30 and TRBJ1-3; no definite D call. This CDR3 contains 11 residues. The V gene lost 2 bases and the J gene lost 8 bases, with 7 bases spanning the gap. Germline CDR1 is GTSNPN and CDR2 is SVGIG (reference sequence). CDR3 DNA: TGTGCCTGGAGTCCGCTAGACACCATATATTTT. Amino acids: CAWSPLDTIYF.

The genes are TRBV9 and TRBJ2-3, with 9 nucleotides matching TRBD1. The CDR3 contains 14 residues. Germline values: CDR1 SGDLS, CDR2 YYNGEE. The junction had 0 bases not matched to a gene; V was cut back by 0 bases and J by 4 bases. The CDR3 DNA is TGTGCCAGCAGCGTAGGACAGGGGGCAGATACGCAGTATTTT. This codes for CASSVGQGADTQYF.

This clone was found once. The chain uses TRBV5-4 and TRBJ1-1; 8 nucleotides align to TRBD1. Germline V gene lookup returns CDR1 SGHNT and CDR2 YYREEE (reference sequence). J was trimmed by 1 base and V by 4 bases; bases with no gene match: 3. The CDR3 consists of 14 residues. The CDR3 loop is CASSADRANTEAFF. CDR3 DNA: TGTGCCAGCAGCGCGGACAGGGCGAACACTGAAGCTTTCTTT.

The CDR3 region is CASSLTSGVYNEQFF. The DNA for the CDR3 is TGTGCCAGCAGCTTGACTAGCGGGGTTTACAATGAGCAGTTCTTC. The V gene is TRBV5-5, the J gene TRBJ2-1; 10 bases line up with TRBD2. With 1 base clipped from V and 4 bases from J, the junction kept 2 bases outside the gene matches. Germline assignment: CDR1 SGHKS and CDR2 YYEKEE (reference sequence). This CDR3 comprises 15 residues.

This chain links TRBV14 with TRBJ1-4; 8 nucleotides line up with TRBD1. Germline assignment: CDR1 SGHDN and CDR2 FVKESK. The CDR3 runs 16 residues. V was clipped by 2 bases and J by 3 bases; unmatched bases: 5. The CDR3 region is CASSQRGTGPNEKLFF. For the CDR3, the DNA is TGTGCCAGCAGCCAACGGGGGACAGGCCCTAATGAAAAACTGTTTTTT.

Here the CDR3 reads CASSLQGPPQHF. The CDR3 coding sequence is TGTGCCAGCAGTTTACAGGGGCCGCCCCAGCATTTT. The chain uses TRBV2 and TRBJ1-5, with TRBD1 matching over 7 bases. Germline V gives CDR1 SNHLY, CDR2 FYNNEI. The CDR3 spans 12 residues. The trim removed 5 bases at V and 9 bases at J, leaving 4 bases unmatched.

V is TRBV11-2 and J is TRBJ1-2, with TRBD1 matching over 7 bases. Germline loops: CDR1 SGHAT, CDR2 FQNNGV. The length of the CDR3 is 17 residues. Germline trimming cut 5 bases from V and 3 bases from J; bases unmatched to any gene: 15. This CDR3 reads CASSGNRGRYSHYGYTF. In DNA, the CDR3 is TGTGCCAGCAGCGGAAACAGGGGCCGCTACTCTCACTATGGCTACACCTTC.